This T cell receptor (beta chain) stems from a study of T cells in localized non-small cell lung cancer. Study findings and constraints: In adjacent lung, a median around 52 of the top 100 tumor clones were found.

This CDR3 is built from 13 residues. Trimming stripped 4 bases from V and 2 bases from J, with 8 bases between. CDR1 KGHSH and CDR2 LQKENI come from the germline V gene. Using immunoSEQ multiplex PCR, the repertoire was profiled, and TCRdb retains in-frame clones only, with some absent. The sample records approximately 2,600 clones, around 40% being singletons. This clone was counted a few times. Antigen: not known. The rearrangement links TRBV18 to TRBJ1-1; D ambiguous. The sample was lung tumor tissue, taken before any cancer treatment. The origin of this receptor is a male donor aged 60 or over with stage I squamous cell lung carcinoma. The CDR3: CASSRTINTEAFF. The DNA of the CDR3 is TGTGCCAGCTCACGGACGATCAACACTGAAGCTTTCTTT.